The next 7 T cell receptor beta chains were all read from a single sample in a study of cytomegalovirus exposure and HLA in healthy donors. The study ran its PCR with 60 Vbeta and 13 Jbeta primers. The assay was immunoSEQ multiplex PCR, and TCRdb's table has in-frame clones only and misses some. In the table there are about 120,000 clones, around 80% of which are singletons. The sequenced material came from PBMCs. All receptors derive from a man aged 45-60 years in good health and CMV-seronegative.

This clone has only a few counts. The chain employs TRBV7-2 and TRBJ1-6; the match to TRBD1 covers 10 bases. The V gene's germline CDR1 is SGHTA and CDR2 FQGNSA. The CDR3 runs to 14 residues. The ends lost 5 bases at V and 10 bases at J; junction bases unmatched: 5. The DNA of the CDR3 is TGTGCCAGCAGCGACGACAGGGGGCTGTCACCCCTCCACTTT. It is translated as CASSDDRGLSPLHF.

This clone has just one count. This sequence joins TRBV30 and TRBJ2-1; D is undetermined. The germline gives CDR1 GTSNPN, CDR2 SVGIG (reference sequence). Trimming left V 2 bases short and J 0 bases short, with 8 bases between. This CDR3 has 14 amino acids. CDR3 region: CAWSPVSSYNEQFF. The DNA for the CDR3 is TGTGCCTGGAGTCCGGTTAGCTCCTACAATGAGCAGTTCTTC.

This clone was seen a single time. The rearrangement links TRBV28 to TRBJ1-5; 8 nucleotides line up with TRBD1. This CDR3 is 16 amino acids long. Germline-derived CDR1 and CDR2 are MDHEN and SYDVKM. J was trimmed by 5 bases and V by 6 bases; bases with no gene match: 12. The CDR3 coding sequence is TGTGCCAGCAGGGCCCCGGGCAGGGGGCTAGATCAGCCCCAGCATTTT. Translation: CASRAPGRGLDQPQHF.

The chain has TRBV5-6 and TRBJ2-7; 10 bases align to TRBD2. J lost 4 bases, V lost 0 bases, and 4 bases had no gene match. Germline CDR1 reads SGHDT; CDR2 reads YYEEEE. This CDR3 contains 15 residues. The CDR3 DNA reads TGTGCCAGCAGCTTGGGAGGTAGCGGGGGGTACGAGCAGTACTTC. Its translation: CASSLGGSGGYEQYF.

The genes are TRBV1 and TRBJ2-1; the DNA was not compared with TRBD2, the D call given in the table. TRBV1 is described as a pseudogene. The CDR3 has 16 residues. The CDR3 DNA reads TGCACCAGCAGCCACCGAACTAGCGGGCCCGACAATGAGCAGTTCTTC. The encoded protein is CTSSHRTSGPDNEQFF.

The V call is TRBV15, the J call TRBJ2-7; TRBD1 agrees at 12 bases. Germline V lookup: CDR1 LNHNV, CDR2 YYDKDF (reference sequence). Trimming cost V 2 bases and J 6 bases; bases outside gene matches: 5. The CDR3 is 15 amino acids. CDR3 amino acids: CATSRPGQGAREQYF. As DNA, the CDR3 is TGTGCCACCAGCAGACCGGGACAGGGGGCTCGCGAGCAGTACTTC.

This chain uses TRBV14 with TRBJ2-3; TRBD2 agrees at 10 bases. V dropped 4 bases and J dropped 5; count of bases not matched to a gene: 3. CDR3 length: 14 residues. The germline gives CDR1 SGHDN, CDR2 FVKESK. CDR3 bases: TGTGCCAGCAGCCCAGGACTAGCGGTAGATACGCAGTATTTT. Translated, it gives CASSPGLAVDTQYF.